This TCR beta chain was obtained from a study of OX40 agonist ivuxolimab in advanced cancers. Study as a whole: Every patient in dose escalation had hepatocellular carcinoma, melanoma, renal cell or head and neck cancer. Prior checkpoint blockade (anti-PD-1, anti-PD-L1 or anti-CTLA-4) was permitted; over 30% had it.

Assay used: immunoSEQ multiplex PCR; TCRdb lists only in-frame clones, some missing. The sample carries some 150,000 clones, 75% to 95% recorded once. The CDR3 is made up of 15 amino acids. Germline CDR1 SGHTA, CDR2 FQGNSA. V lost 3 bases and J lost 5, with 14 bases in between. The receptor comes from an adult with an advanced solid tumor such as melanoma, head and neck, liver or kidney cancer. The material sequenced was CD4+ or CD8+ T cells sorted from blood, taken in a trial of the OX40 agonist ivuxolimab. V and J are TRBV7-2 and TRBJ2-1; a possible D gene is TRBD2 (5 bases). The CDR3 sequence: CASSFVRRRNNEQFF. CDR3 sequence (DNA): TGTGCCAGCAGCTTCGTCCGGAGGCGGAACAATGAGCAGTTCTTC.